Shown below are 12 T cell receptor beta chains from a single sample sequenced in a study of CD8 T cells in ankylosing spondylitis. Via MiXCR, TCRdb re-called the 5' RACE reads, giving one row per CDR3 protein. The table shows approximately 340,000 distinct CDR3 sequences, with approximately 15% occurring only once. Input material: blood, either unsorted or a sorted T cell fraction (not recorded which). Receptors were obtained from a male donor with ankylosing spondylitis or in good health (not recorded which).

This clonotype has a handful of counts. The chain couples TRBV5-1 to TRBJ2-1; 14 positions match TRBD2. Losses at the gene ends were 4 bases for V and 4 bases for J; bases not matched to a gene: 10. Germline CDR1 reads SGHRS; CDR2 reads YFSETQ. The length of the CDR3 is 18 residues. DNA of the CDR3: TGCGCCAGCAGCCCGACTAGCGGGGGGGCCAACGCATACAATGAGCAGTTCTTC. It translates to CASSPTSGGANAYNEQFF.

This clonotype was counted at least ten times. The chain links TRBV29-1 to TRBJ2-1; no clear D. This CDR3 region has 11 residues. Germline V CDR1 and CDR2: SQVTM, ANQGSEA. V lost 2 bases to trimming and J lost 8 bases, with 7 bases between them. The CDR3 DNA sequence: TGCAGCGTTGAAAAATACGATGAGCAGTTCTTC. Amino acids: CSVEKYDEQFF.

This clonotype has a handful of counts. The chain is built from TRBV28 and TRBJ1-2; D unresolved. Trimming cost V 5 bases and J 8 bases, with 12 bases left between them. Germline V gene sequence: CDR1 MDHEN, CDR2 SYDVKM. The CDR3 has 12 amino acids. The CDR3 sequence is CASSLGPPGYTF. The CDR3 DNA reads TGTGCCAGCAGTCTTGGGCCGCCCGGCTACACCTTC.

About this clonotype: A much larger clone is a single base away; this may be a read error. The J gene is TRBJ1-3, the V gene TRBV5-1; D not certain. The V gene's germline CDR1 is SGHRS and CDR2 YFSETQ. V gave up 1 base and J gave up 2 bases, with 10 bases separating them. The CDR3 covers 15 residues. This CDR3 reads CASSLNSSPGNTIYF. The CDR3 DNA sequence: TGCGCCAGCAGCTTGAATTCCAGTCCTGGAAACACCATATATTTT.

V and J are TRBV2 and TRBJ2-1; tentative D call: TRBD2 (6 bases). CDR3 length: 16 residues. The V and J ends lost 4 bases and 6 bases respectively, with 19 bases between them. From germline, CDR1 is SNHLY and CDR2 FYNNEI. The CDR3 DNA is TGTGCCAGCAGTGTTGGGATGAGGCGGGGAGGCAATGAGCAGTTCTTC. Translation gives CASSVGMRRGGNEQFF.

V is TRBV20-1 and J is TRBJ2-1; 9 positions agree with TRBD1. The germline V gene has CDR1 DFQATT and CDR2 SNEGSKA (reference sequence). With 7 bases clipped from V and 5 bases from J, the junction kept 12 bases outside the gene matches. CDR3 size: 15 residues. CDR3 in amino acids: CSGTDRDRVHNEQFF. The DNA for the CDR3 is TGCAGTGGTACAGACAGGGACAGGGTCCACAATGAGCAGTTCTTC.

This clonotype appeared a few times. The chain recombines TRBV12-3 or TRBV12-4 with TRBJ2-2, with 12 bases that match TRBD2. This CDR3 region has 15 residues. Trimming cost V 11 bases and J 1 base; bases outside gene matches: 5. CDR3 loop: CALGTSGLNTGELFF. In nucleotides, the CDR3 is TGTGCCTTAGGGACTAGCGGGTTGAACACCGGGGAGCTGTTTTTT.

The sample holds a few counts of this clonotype. Here the CDR3 reads CASSRTAKYTQYF. DNA for the CDR3: TGTGCCAGCAGTCGGACGGCTAAATATACGCAGTATTTT. V and J are TRBV7-2 and TRBJ2-3; D is uncertain. The CDR3 is made up of 13 amino acids. Germline V gene lookup returns CDR1 SGHTA and CDR2 FQGNSA. With 6 bases removed from V and 7 bases from J, the gap between germline ends came to 14 bases.

CDR3 in DNA: TGTGCCAGCAGTCCTGGGGGGGTCTCTATGCGTATGGGCTACACCTTC. Its protein is CASSPGGVSMRMGYTF. This sequence joins TRBV12-3 or TRBV12-4 and TRBJ1-2; TRBD1 is a possible D gene (5 bases). Trimming removed 5 bases from V and 8 bases from J, with 24 bases in between. The CDR3 contains 16 residues.

This clonotype occurred a few times. The chain combines TRBV20-1 with TRBJ2-5; tentatively, D is TRBD1 or TRBD2 (5 bases each). This CDR3 is 13 amino acids long. Germline lookup yields CDR1 DFQATT and CDR2 SNEGSKA (reference sequence). Deletions cut 6 bases from V and 5 bases from J, with 16 bases between. CDR3 sequence (DNA): TGCAGTGCCCGGGACGGACCCTGGGAGACCCAGTACTTC. Translation: CSARDGPWETQYF.

The chain recombines TRBV5-1 with TRBJ2-7; D might be TRBD1 (5 bases). V lost 0 bases and J lost 5, with 15 bases in between. CDR1 and CDR2 from the germline V gene are SGHRS and YFSETQ. The CDR3 extends over 15 amino acids. CDR3 in DNA: TGCGCCAGCAGCTTGGAGGGGTATCGGACGGACGAGCAGTACTTC. Protein: CASSLEGYRTDEQYF.

With regard to this clonotype: One end of the junction does not line up with germline, which may come from a read error. The DNA of the CDR3 is TGTGCCAGCAGCCCTAACCGGGGACTCCTCAGCTTC. Protein sequence: CASSPNRGLLSF. The chain is built from TRBV7-2 and TRBJ2-1; D is possibly TRBD2 (6 bases). CDR3 size: 12 residues. Germline V gives CDR1 SGHTA, CDR2 FQGNSA. Combining the CDR3 with reference TRBV7-2 and TRBJ2-1 gives the whole variable domain GAGVSQSPSNKVTEKGKDVELRCDPISGHTALYWYRQSLGQGLEFLIYFQGNSAPDKSGLPSDRFSAERTGGSVSTLTIQRTQQEDSAVYLCASSPNRGLLSFGPGTRLTVL.